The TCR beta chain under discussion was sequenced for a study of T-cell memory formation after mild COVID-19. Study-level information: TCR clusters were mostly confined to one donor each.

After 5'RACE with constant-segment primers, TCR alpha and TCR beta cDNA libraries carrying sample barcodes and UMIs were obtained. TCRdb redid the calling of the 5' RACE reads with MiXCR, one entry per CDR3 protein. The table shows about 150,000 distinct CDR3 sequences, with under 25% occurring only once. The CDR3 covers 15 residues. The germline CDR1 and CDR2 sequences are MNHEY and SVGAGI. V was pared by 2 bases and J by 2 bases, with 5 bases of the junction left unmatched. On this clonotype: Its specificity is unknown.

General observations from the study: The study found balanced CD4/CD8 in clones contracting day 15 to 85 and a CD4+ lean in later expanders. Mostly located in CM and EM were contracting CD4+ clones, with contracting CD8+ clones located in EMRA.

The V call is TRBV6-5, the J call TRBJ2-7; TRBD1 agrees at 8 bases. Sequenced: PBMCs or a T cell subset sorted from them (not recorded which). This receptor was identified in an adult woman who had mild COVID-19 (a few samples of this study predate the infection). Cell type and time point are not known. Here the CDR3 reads CASSYRPQGAYEQYF. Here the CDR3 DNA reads TGTGCCAGCAGTTACCGGCCACAGGGGGCCTACGAGCAGTACTTC.